Reported below is one TCR beta chain. Its antigen remains undetermined. Base qualities were left out, and no much larger clone turns up one base away. These data are taken from a study of cytomegalovirus exposure and HLA in healthy donors (dated by TCRdb to 2017 to 2019). Study-level background: According to an earlier analysis of 587 of the donors, about 179 million T cells yielded 90 million to 130 million unique TCR beta sequences and more than 250 Gb of sequence data. Using immunosequencing, the study profiled T cell repertoires from about 610 subjects and related those repertoires to cytomegalovirus serostatus. Roughly 5 DR-DQ haplotypes were handled as single units for association and clustering, since linkage in the cohort was strong. A later genetic analysis used genome-wide SNP genotypes for about 60% of the 666 donors, treating that subset as a discovery cohort. Across around 400 genotyped donors of the cohort, an average of roughly 230,000 unique TCR beta nucleotide sequences per donor were sequenced, and roughly a sixth of those sequences were non-productive. Typing coverage varied by locus: about 629-630 donors for A, B, C, DRB1 and DQB1; roughly 500 for DQA1; 606 for DPA1; approximately 490 for DPB1. Along with the approximately 650-subject first cohort, a separate validation cohort of around 110 different subjects was used. Among the roughly 380 genotyped donors, approximately 81% belonged to the genetic ancestry cluster associated with self-reported Caucasian donors. An early release covering roughly 600 HLA-typed donors comprised about 320 gigabases of sequencing data and approximately 85 million unique TCR sequences. Both class I and class II loci were covered by HLA typing, at four-digit resolution. Donor age, sex, ethnicity and CMV serostatus were collected together with the repertoire data. The study aimed to test whether signatures of past pathogen exposure could be identified by cataloging public T cell receptors. To decide whether each TCR beta V gene segment behaved as functional or pseudogenic, an earlier analysis of some 600 of the donors relied on high-throughput TCR beta sequencing. High-throughput TCR immunosequencing, statistical association of individual TCRs with disease status, and machine learning were combined to predict cytomegalovirus infection status. Every discovery cohort repertoire had been produced on one sequencing platform. In the later analysis, no new phenotypic data were used to find candidate immune exposures; instead, reliance was placed on TCR beta sequences and their occurrence across donors. In a later analysis, previously published TCR beta repertoires from 670 or so donors were re-analyzed and high-resolution HLA genotyping was added so that TCR occurrence patterns could be studied. The research as a whole found: A later analysis found that HLA-associated TCR beta chains were more clonally expanded and had lower generation probabilities than equally common non-associated chains. According to a later analysis, TCR association rates differed among HLA loci, with DRB1 alleles showing the most associated TCRs and HLA-C alleles showing the fewest. Correlated functional status among segregating V segments might be attributable to linkage disequilibrium, but an unknown experimental factor could not be ruled out. A later genetic analysis associated a missense DCLRE1C variant with V-gene and J-gene trimming of TCR beta chains, and an independent cohort replicated the association. The sequencing pipeline was judged likely to have produced a cluster of highly shared sequence variants as a technical artifact. For the cohort, immune exposure information was limited to CMV serostatus. Roughly uniform sequencing depth across donors was assumed in presence/absence analyses, although this assumption may not hold. In a later analysis, some 17,000 TCR beta sequences were associated with specific HLA alleles at a false discovery rate of 0.05. In the study, about 150 TCR beta chains were listed as associated with cytomegalovirus. Because the 87-base-pair reads could not distinguish some IMGT-functional V segments, including TRBV6-2 and TRBV6-3, those segments were excluded. Strong co-occurrence of HLA alleles, especially DR and DQ, made assigning TCR associations to individual alleles difficult. The cohort was sequenced for TCR beta chains only, and without alpha or paired-chain data the features that could be detected were limited. According to a later analysis, most CMV-associated TCR beta chains appeared to be HLA-restricted, and the HLA associations seemed to be driven largely by CMV exposure. Because some donors lacked HLA typing at each locus, the association tests relied only on the typed subset. The earlier analysis of 587 of the donors excluded 15 to 20 rarely observed V segments, including chromosome 9 orphons, because counts were too low. Most TCR sequences were observed very rarely across donors, whereas some public TCRs were present in many individuals. In vitro tests confirmed that three of the cytomegalovirus-associated TCR beta chains recognize cytomegalovirus antigens. In a later analysis, several top co-occurrence clusters were reported to appear linked to parvovirus B19, influenza, CMV and Epstein-Barr virus. According to a later genetic analysis, donors in an Asian-associated ancestry cluster had fewer N-insertions in productive TCRs than the roughly 660-donor mean. Cytomegalovirus status was reported to be diagnosed by the classifier with high specificity and sensitivity in both the original and validation cohorts. It was suggested by the authors that the approach could potentially be generalized to other disease states and immunological phenotypes. A further reported finding was that TCR beta sequences accurately predicted the HLA-A and HLA-B alleles for most subjects in the first cohort. In an earlier analysis of some 500 of the donors, most TCR beta V segments were observed in productive rearrangements about 87% or about 30% of the time, broadly matching IMGT annotations.

In total, fewer than 750 healthy bone marrow donors made up the cohort. All cohort members were sampled while nominally healthy, although unrecorded immune exposures were likely present. The donor tested CMV seronegative, placing the donor among the roughly 340 seronegative members of the cohort. Each donor provided a peripheral blood sample, and peripheral blood mononuclear cells were used for TCR beta sequencing. Genomic DNA extraction from the blood cell samples was performed with the Qiagen DNeasy Blood Extraction Kit. Receptors were amplified or captured by the immunoSEQ multiplex PCR assay. A mixture of 60 forward primers for TCR Vbeta segments and 13 reverse primers for TCR Jbeta segments was used in the multiplex PCR. The CDR3 region of rearranged TCR beta genes was amplified from genomic DNA by a multiplex PCR assay. The Illumina HiSeq System was used to sequence the amplified TCR beta libraries as 87-base-pair reads. The study's processing was this. In a later analysis, some 80 million unique TCR beta chains were counted across the 500 to 850 repertoires, and approximately 11 million of these chains were shared by at least two donors. To remove PCR and sequencing errors, raw reads were error-corrected and collapsed into unique sequences using a nearest-neighbor algorithm that merged closely related sequences. CDR3 sequences were aligned to IMGT reference sequences to assign V, D and J gene segments. Each retained sequence needed at least a six-nucleotide match to both a V gene segment and a J gene segment. Rearrangements were classified as productive when the CDR3 lacked stop codons and remained in frame with V and J, and all other rearrangements were classified as non-productive. Following IMGT convention, CDR3 was defined as the stretch from the second conserved V-encoded cysteine up to the conserved J-encoded phenylalanine. Sequences without an unambiguous match to a single V gene segment were excluded from the earlier analysis of about 600 of the donors. An earlier analysis of 587 of the donors called V segments functional above 56.7% productive rearrangements and segregating when the between-donor standard deviation exceeded 5%. A statistical classification framework was built to diagnose cytomegalovirus status from the catalog of TCR beta chain sequences. V and J gene assignment, in a later analysis, came from comparing TCR nucleotide sequences with IMGT/GENE-DB human TR gene sequences. The TCRdist pipeline was used in a later analysis to assign CDR3 sequences and most-parsimonious VDJ recombination scenarios. In a later analysis, each TCR beta chain was defined by its CDR3 amino acid sequence together with its V-gene family, and reads lacking a unique V-gene family were excluded. A later analysis removed roughly 590 highly shared, low-generation-probability nucleotide sequences to deal with suspected cross-contamination and a sequencing artifact. For each public chain, a later analysis derived a clonal expansion index from normalized ranks of inferred template counts within each repertoire. A later analysis computed generation probabilities with a VDJ recombination model fitted to out-of-frame rearrangements, and checked the results against IGoR. In a later analysis, hypergeometric tests were used to score TCR-TCR, TCR-HLA and TCR-CMV co-occurrence, with a repertoire-size bias correction applied to TCR pairs. A later analysis estimated false discovery rates by permuting HLA or CMV assignments 20 times. In a later analysis, co-occurring TCRs were grouped using DBSCAN, with TCRdist sequence similarity added in when clustering inside HLA-allele-positive subsets. For co-occurrence clustering, repertoires with fewer than 30,000 or more than 120,000 public chains were excluded, along with five repertoires with anomalous nucleotide sharing. Here the immuneACCESS table is served through TCRdb, limited to in-frame sequences with V and J called. Missing clones are a known gap in these copies; in checked studies unresolved V genes cover under half, and the rest lacks a known reason. The DNA gave D and trimming, while V, J and clone size come from that table. The sample yields about 150,000 clones; roughly 74% were counted once. The biggest ten clones account for 2.8% of the sample.

Ends trimmed: V by 8 bases, J by 1 base; bases unmatched to a gene: 13. The CDR3 starts with the cysteine, ends with the phenylalanine, and has 16 residues. Only the CDR3 region is kept as DNA, spanning 48 bases read in frame from base 1. The germline V gene encodes CDR1 WSHSY and CDR2 SAAADI. This TCR derives from a man aged 18 to 30 in good health and CMV-seronegative. Source material: PBMCs. In this chain, TRBV10-2 is recombined with TRBJ1-1, and TRBD1 aligns with 7 junction nucleotides. The CDR3 region reads CASSQLKGAENTEAFF. In nucleotides, the sequence is TGCGCCAGCTCCCAACTCAAGGGGGCGGAGAACACTGAAGCTTTCTTT.